These 12 T cell receptor beta chains share one sample of origin, sequenced in a study of cytomegalovirus exposure and HLA in healthy donors. PCR primers comprised 60 Vbeta and 13 Jbeta primers. Data came from immunoSEQ multiplex PCR; TCRdb stores just in-frame clones and leaves some out. Counted here are roughly 120,000 clones, 73% occurring once; the ten biggest clones make up under 10%. The specimen was PBMCs. The receptors derive from a man aged 35-49 years in good health and CMV-seronegative.

The gene calls are TRBV19 and TRBJ1-5; 9 nucleotides match TRBD1. The CDR3 length is 15 residues. Germline assignment: CDR1 LNHDA and CDR2 SQIVND (reference sequence). J was trimmed by 7 bases and V by 4 bases; bases with no gene match: 8. The chain's CDR3 is CASSTDRGLGQPQHF. CDR3 DNA sequence: TGTGCCAGTAGTACGGACAGGGGCTTGGGGCAGCCCCAGCATTTT.

The V gene is TRBV19, the J gene TRBJ1-1; D perhaps matches TRBD1 (6 bases). Germline V CDR1 and CDR2: LNHDA, SQIVND (reference sequence). Trimming stripped 6 bases from V and 3 bases from J, with 17 bases between. CDR3 length: 15 amino acids. The CDR3 sequence: CASRVRQARDTEAFF. In nucleotides, the CDR3 is TGTGCCAGTAGGGTACGACAGGCGAGAGACACTGAAGCTTTCTTT.

The chain carries TRBV9 and TRBJ2-3; 13 nucleotides match TRBD2. Germline-derived CDR1 and CDR2 are SGDLS and YYNGEE. This CDR3 is 19 amino acids long. The V gene end was trimmed by 4 bases and the J gene end by 1 base; junction bases not matched to a gene: 12. In DNA form, the CDR3 reads TGTGCCAGCAGCCCGCGGACTAGCGGGGGCCCTTTTGGCACAGATACGCAGTATTTT. Translation: CASSPRTSGGPFGTDTQYF.

The sample holds a few counts of this clone. V gene TRBV10-3 combines with J gene TRBJ1-3; no firm D call. This CDR3 has 14 residues. Germline lookup yields CDR1 ENHRY and CDR2 SYGVKD. Trimming removed 6 bases from V and 0 bases from J, with 9 bases in between. CDR3 sequence: CAIRLTDSGNTIYF. CDR3 coding DNA: TGTGCCATCAGGCTTACAGACTCTGGAAACACCATATATTTT.

The chain employs TRBV4-1 and TRBJ1-1; D unresolved. The CDR3 covers 16 residues. Germline lookup yields CDR1 MGHRA and CDR2 YSYEKL. Trimming left V 1 base short and J 1 base short, with 13 bases between. The CDR3 sequence: CASSQAPAGKNTEAFF. The CDR3 region has the DNA TGCGCCAGCAGCCAAGCCCCAGCAGGAAAGAACACTGAAGCTTTCTTT.

The chain is built from TRBV4-2 and TRBJ2-2; D may be TRBD1 (7 bases). Germline-derived CDR1 and CDR2 are LGHNA and YNFKEQ. The CDR3 has 17 amino acids. Between the trimmed V and J ends, which lost 0 bases and 1 base, there was a span of 12 bases. In nucleotides, the CDR3 is TGTGCCAGCAGCCAAGATGGAGGGGGCATGAACACCGGGGAGCTGTTTTTT. Translation gives CASSQDGGGMNTGELFF.

This chain connects TRBV9 to TRBJ1-1; perhaps TRBD1 as D (5 bases). CDR3 length: 13 amino acids. Germline lookup yields CDR1 SGDLS and CDR2 YYNGEE. Trimming left V 4 bases short and J 5 bases short, with 12 bases between. The CDR3 region is CASSPGPSTEAFF. For the CDR3, the DNA is TGTGCCAGCAGCCCAGGGCCTAGTACTGAAGCTTTCTTT.

The sample holds one count of this clone. The chain carries TRBV30 and TRBJ2-7, with 7 nucleotides matching TRBD1. The CDR3 is 13 residues long. The V gene end was trimmed by 3 bases and the J gene end by 3 bases; junction bases not matched to a gene: 5. Germline V CDR1 and CDR2: GTSNPN, SVGIG (reference sequence). The CDR3 loop is CAWSVTGVYEQYF. CDR3 nucleotides: TGTGCCTGGAGCGTAACAGGGGTCTACGAGCAGTACTTC.

The gene calls are TRBV4-2 and TRBJ2-5; D is possibly TRBD2 (5 bases). Germline CDR1 reads LGHNA; CDR2 reads YNFKEQ. V was shortened by 0 bases and J by 5 bases, with 16 bases between the two germline ends. The CDR3 contains 16 residues. This CDR3 is CASSQEWRSLGETQYF. DNA for the CDR3: TGTGCCAGCAGCCAAGAGTGGAGGAGTTTGGGGGAGACCCAGTACTTC.

In nucleotides, the CDR3 is TGCAGCGCCTTGACAGACTATGGCTACACCTTC. This sequence encodes CSALTDYGYTF. The rearrangement uses TRBV29-1 and TRBJ1-2, with D possibly TRBD1 on 5 matching bases. Trimming took 7 bases from V and 3 from J, leaving 9 bases between them. Looked up from germline, CDR1 is SQVTM and CDR2 is ANQGSEA. CDR3 size: 11 residues.

The genes are TRBV7-2 and TRBJ2-5; D not resolved. The CDR3 has 13 amino acids. Germline assignment: CDR1 SGHTA and CDR2 FQGNSA. Trimming took off 1 base at V and 3 bases at J, with 6 bases between the two ends. CDR3 amino acids: CASSLGGEETQYF. The CDR3 DNA follows: TGTGCCAGCAGCTTAGGAGGAGAAGAGACCCAGTACTTC.

The V call is TRBV4-3, the J call TRBJ1-3; D gene uncertain. This CDR3 has 14 amino acids. Between the trimmed V and J ends, which lost 1 base and 4 bases, there was a span of 8 bases. Germline V lookup: CDR1 LGHNA, CDR2 YSLEER. CDR3 DNA sequence: TGCGCCAGCAGCCAAGGAGGTGAAGGAAACACCATATATTTT. This encodes CASSQGGEGNTIYF.